The TCR beta chain under discussion was sequenced for a study of radiation and T cells in renal cell carcinoma. Germline CDR1 reads SGHKS; CDR2 reads YYEKEE (reference sequence). With V trimmed by 4 bases and J by 4 bases, 7 bases remained unmatched. The CDR3 spans 14 residues. The table came from immunoSEQ multiplex PCR; TCRdb's copy has only in-frame clones and leaves some out. The table lists roughly 80,000 clones, 70% to 90% of them singletons. Time point reported: blood 4 weeks post-SBRT, at nephrectomy. Treatment noted: 15 Gy SBRT to primary tumor, nephrectomy 4 weeks later. On this clone: Its specificity is unknown.

Points from the study as a whole: Top tumor clonotypes rose in blood 2 weeks post-radiation, then contracted.

The TCR comes from a woman aged 60-75 years with renal cell carcinoma. This chain connects TRBV5-5 to TRBJ1-1; 7 nucleotides agree with TRBD1. Here the sequenced sample was blood, taken from a patient whose treatment included radiotherapy and nephrectomy. CDR3 sequence: CASSNRGVGTEAFF. CDR3 nucleotides: TGTGCCAGCAGCAACAGGGGAGTGGGCACTGAAGCTTTCTTT.